The source of this T cell receptor (beta chain) is a study of blood T cell repertoires in COVID-19 (dated by TCRdb to 2020 to 2021). Regarding the research as a whole: Samples covering the acute and convalescent phases of COVID-19 were provided by collaborators in the United States, Italy and Spain. The material from the prospective study consisted of cDNA or gDNA derived from T cells, B-cell-depleted T cells, or PBMCs. The dataset comprised deeply sampled blood TCRbeta repertoires from subjects exposed to, actively infected with, or recovered from COVID-19. The repertoires were released in a freely available public database intended as a resource for research on the immune response to SARS-CoV-2. Samples came from the ongoing ImmuneRACE study (first 160 participants) plus 1,254 subjects from 6 global collaborators. Sample metadata almost always included a de-identified subject ID, COVID-19 status, age in years and sex. Where available, HLA class I and class II types were taken from metadata supplied by the sample provider and were not determined by assay-based typing. Findings and caveats that apply to the study as a whole: The quantity of clinical and demographic metadata differed by source and by participant and was supplied without curation.

Via the germline V gene, CDR1 is KGHDR and CDR2 SFDVKD. The germline V end is reduced by 9 bases and the J end by 3 bases; junction bases left unmatched: 5. The CDR3 covers 13 residues, taking in both the cysteine and the phenylalanine. Only the CDR3 region is kept as DNA, spanning 39 bases read in frame from base 1. Notes on this clone: Its antigen remains unidentified. Per-base qualities were not stored, and no clone one base away is much larger.

Participants in the prospective study were enrolled through a virtual design, were aged roughly 18 to 100 years, and lived in approximately 25 United States geographic areas. In the prospective study, cohorts were assigned on the basis of participant-reported clinical history obtained from a screening survey and a study questionnaire. Recovered participants in ImmuneRACE Cohort 3 were defined as having two consecutive negative NP/OP PCR tests, clearance from a healthcare professional, or resolution of symptoms. In the prospective study, whole blood, serum and a nasopharyngeal or oropharyngeal swab were collected from each participant by mobile phlebotomists. Participants in the prospective study had the option to provide additional blood draws and questionnaires over a roughly 2-month period. Before DNA extraction, blood samples from the prospective study were shipped at room temperature or frozen.

The immunoSEQ Assay, a bias-controlled multiplex PCR, was used to amplify TCRbeta CDR3 regions from genomic DNA. Per the source publication's procedure: Nucleated cell counts per sample were estimated from amplification of reference gene primers within the assay. Sequence reads were collapsed and filtered to measure the absolute abundance of every unique TCRbeta CDR3 rearrangement. For each sample, productive Simpson clonality was calculated by taking the square root of Simpson's diversity index across productive rearrangements. Not all clones reach the TCRdb copy of this immuneACCESS table, which keeps in-frame sequences only. Checked studies attribute under half of the gap to unresolved V genes and leave the rest unexplained. D and trimming come from the DNA, and the V and J calls and clone size come from that table. Counted in this sample were approximately 150,000 clones; roughly 84% of them appeared once. Jointly, the top ten make up 15% to 20% of the sample.

This clonotype was sampled from a man aged 55-75 years who had recovered from COVID-19. The sample was PBMCs or T cells enriched from blood (not recorded which). The chain employs TRBV24-1 and TRBJ2-5, with 8 bases in between that match TRBD2. CDR3 region: CATSLGGEETQYF. The DNA reads as follows: TGTGCCACCTCTCTCGGGGGGGAAGAGACCCAGTACTTC.